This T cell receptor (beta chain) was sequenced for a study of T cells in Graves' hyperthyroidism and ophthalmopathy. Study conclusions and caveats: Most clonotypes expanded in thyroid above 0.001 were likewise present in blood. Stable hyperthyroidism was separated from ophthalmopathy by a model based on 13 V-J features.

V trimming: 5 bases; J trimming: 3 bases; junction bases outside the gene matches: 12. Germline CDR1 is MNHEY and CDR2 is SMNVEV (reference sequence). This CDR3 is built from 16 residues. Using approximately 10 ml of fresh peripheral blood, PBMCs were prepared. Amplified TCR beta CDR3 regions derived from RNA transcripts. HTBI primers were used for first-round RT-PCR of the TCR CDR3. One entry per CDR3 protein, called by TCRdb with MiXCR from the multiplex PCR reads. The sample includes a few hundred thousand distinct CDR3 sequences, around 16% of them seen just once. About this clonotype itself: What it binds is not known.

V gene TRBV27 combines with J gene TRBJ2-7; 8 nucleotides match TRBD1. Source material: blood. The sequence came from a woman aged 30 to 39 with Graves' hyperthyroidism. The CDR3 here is CASSVYTGGSRYEQYF. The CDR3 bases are TGTGCCAGCAGTGTGTATACAGGGGGTTCGCGCTACGAGCAGTACTTC.